Shown below are 25 T cell receptor beta chains from a single sample sequenced in a study of regulatory T cells in long-lasting Graves disease. For TCR beta, libraries came from iRepertoire HTBI primers and Arm-PCR of CDR3 regions. In TCRdb, the multiplex PCR reads were re-called with MiXCR into one record per CDR3 protein. The sample records approximately 350,000 distinct CDR3 sequences, under 20% being singletons. Time point of the sample: newly diagnosed GD, antithyroid drugs for less than 3 months. Extracted PBMC RNA gave rise to the TCR library. The same sample was also used in a study of T cells in Graves' hyperthyroidism and ophthalmopathy.

Here the sequenced sample was peripheral blood mononuclear cells (PBMCs), taken at new diagnosis, from a patient treated with antithyroid drugs. The receptors were gathered from a woman between 18 and 29 years old with Graves disease.

Worth noting for this clonotype: A read error may produce the germline difference seen at one junction end. The chain links TRBV7-4 to TRBJ1-1, with D perhaps TRBD1 (5 bases). The CDR3 spans 12 residues. Germline-derived CDR1 and CDR2 are SGHVT and SQSDAQ. Here the CDR3 reads CAATRGQVRAFF. CDR3 DNA: TGCGCGGCCACCAGAGGACAAGTACGAGCTTTCTTT.

This clonotype has at least ten counts. V gene TRBV3-1 combines with J gene TRBJ2-1, with 8 bases identical to TRBD2. The CDR3 has 17 residues. The germline V gene has CDR1 LGHDT and CDR2 YNNKEL (reference sequence). The trim removed 2 bases at V and 5 bases at J, leaving 11 bases unmatched. The CDR3 sequence: CASSQFPGGGPNNEQFF. DNA for the CDR3: TGTGCCAGCAGCCAATTCCCGGGCGGGGGGCCTAACAATGAGCAGTTCTTC.

The CDR3 protein is CASSVGHSNTGELFF. In DNA form, the CDR3 reads TGTGCCAGCAGCGTTGGACACAGCAACACCGGGGAGCTGTTTTTT. This chain joins TRBV9 and TRBJ2-2, with D maybe TRBD1 (5 bases). Germline V gives CDR1 SGDLS, CDR2 YYNGEE. V dropped 2 bases and J dropped 2 bases, with 10 bases sitting between them. The CDR3 contains 15 residues.

The rearrangement uses TRBV11-2 and TRBJ1-4; a possible D gene is TRBD1 (5 bases). The CDR3 is 15 residues long. V was pared by 6 bases and J by 6 bases, with 17 bases between. Germline-derived CDR1 and CDR2 are SGHAT and FQNNGV. CDR3 loop: CASSYSGTPDEKLFF. The CDR3 region has the DNA TGTGCCAGCAGTTACTCGGGGACCCCTGATGAAAAACTGTTTTTT.

The V call is TRBV30, the J call TRBJ2-5; D is unresolved. CDR3 length: 14 residues. Trimming removed 0 bases at V and 1 base at J, with 9 bases between. The germline V gene has CDR1 GTSNPN and CDR2 SVGIG (reference sequence). For the CDR3, the DNA is TGTGCCTGGAGTGTAGGTGGATTCCAAGAGACCCAGTACTTC. As protein: CAWSVGGFQETQYF.

There are many counts of this clonotype. The rearrangement uses TRBV7-8 and TRBJ1-1, with D hard to call. This CDR3 has 14 amino acids. Germline V lookup: CDR1 SGHVS, CDR2 FQNEAQ. V gave up 6 bases and J gave up 0 bases, with 11 bases separating them. The CDR3 sequence is CASSVGLLNTEAFF. The CDR3 DNA follows: TGTGCCAGCAGTGTAGGATTATTGAACACTGAAGCTTTCTTT.

This clonotype appeared a few times. The chain is built from TRBV29-1 and TRBJ2-3, with 9 bases fitting TRBD2. V was clipped by 4 bases and J by 3 bases; unmatched bases: 11. The germline V gene has CDR1 SQVTM and CDR2 ANQGSEA. The CDR3 runs 16 residues. The CDR3 coding sequence is TGCAGCGTTGTAGGTAGCGGGGGCGGAGCAACAGATACGCAGTATTTT. It is translated as CSVVGSGGGATDTQYF.

This clonotype was recorded many times. The V gene is TRBV28, the J gene TRBJ2-7; D might be TRBD2 (5 bases). Germline V gene lookup returns CDR1 MDHEN and CDR2 SYDVKM. V was cut by 10 bases and J by 2 bases, with 18 bases left in between. CDR3 length: 14 amino acids. The CDR3 spells CAKTNGDGTYEQYF. CDR3 coding DNA: TGTGCCAAGACTAACGGTGACGGGACCTACGAGCAGTACTTC.

This clonotype has a count of ten or more. The chain uses TRBV11-2 and TRBJ2-3; tentative D call: TRBD1 (5 bases). The CDR3 totals 13 residues. The ends were cut back, 0 bases at V and 8 bases at J, with 9 bases in the middle. Germline V gene data show CDR1 as SGHAT and CDR2 as FQNNGV. The CDR3, as DNA: TGTGCCAGCAGCTTAGACGACAGATTTACGCAGTATTTT. Translated, it gives CASSLDDRFTQYF.

This clonotype was recorded many times. The chain has TRBV27 and TRBJ2-7; TRBD1 agrees at 7 bases. This CDR3 spans 13 amino acids. V gave up 6 bases and J gave up 3 bases; unmatched junction bases: 5. Germline values: CDR1 MNHEY, CDR2 SMNVEV (reference sequence). CDR3 amino acids: CASRRQGVYEQYF. The CDR3 DNA reads as TGTGCCAGCAGAAGACAGGGTGTCTACGAGCAGTACTTC.

This clonotype was counted between two and nine times. Just one base apart from a much larger clone, this may be a read error. The conserved phenylalanine or tryptophan is not found at the CDR3 terminus, so this likely reflects a read error. The gene calls are TRBV30 and TRBJ2-5; 8 bases are shared with TRBD2. V trimming: 8 bases; J trimming: 4 bases; junction bases outside the gene matches: 3. CDR3 length: 11 residues. Per the germline V gene, CDR1 is GTSNPN and CDR2 is SVGIG (reference sequence). The CDR3: CAGGLGETQYS. The CDR3 DNA reads TGTGCCGGGGGACTAGGAGAGACCCAGTACTCC.

Ten or more counts support this clonotype. The chain employs TRBV5-6 and TRBJ2-1, with D tentatively TRBD1 or TRBD2 (5 bases each). This CDR3 region has 18 residues. Trimming took 0 bases from V and 4 from J, leaving 20 bases between them. Germline CDR1 is SGHDT and CDR2 is YYEEEE. The CDR3 bases are TGTGCCAGCAGCTTGGCTTTACAGGTCGAGGGCATTTACAATGAGCAGTTCTTC. It codes for CASSLALQVEGIYNEQFF.

In this sample, this clonotype turned up many times. The chain combines TRBV5-1 with TRBJ2-7; no clear D. Trimming shortened V by 0 bases and J by 6 bases, and 4 bases separated the two germline ends. Germline V gene data show CDR1 as SGHRS and CDR2 as YFSETQ. The CDR3 is 11 residues long. The CDR3 loop is CASSLEAEQYF. The CDR3 coding sequence is TGCGCCAGCAGCTTGGAGGCCGAGCAGTACTTC.

This clonotype has just a few counts. The chain is built from TRBV5-5 and TRBJ2-1, with 15 bases matching TRBD2. Germline V CDR1 and CDR2: SGHKS, YYEKEE (reference sequence). The CDR3 runs to 16 residues. Trimming cost V 1 base and J 7 bases; bases outside gene matches: 3. CDR3 amino acids: CASSLPGTSGRNEQFF. CDR3 DNA: TGTGCCAGCAGCTTGCCCGGGACTAGCGGGAGGAATGAGCAGTTCTTC.

The table lists this clonotype with many counts. The V and J genes are TRBV7-6 and TRBJ2-7, with D uncertain. CDR1 is SGHVS and CDR2 is FNYEAQ in the germline V gene. V was shortened by 0 bases and J by 5 bases, with 17 bases between the two germline ends. The CDR3 runs to 16 residues. This chain's CDR3 is CASSLALVGTVDEQYF. The CDR3 bases are TGTGCCAGCAGCTTAGCGCTCGTAGGAACTGTCGACGAGCAGTACTTC.

This clonotype occurred many times. The V and J genes are TRBV20-1 and TRBJ2-1; 7 bases align to TRBD2. Germline loops: CDR1 DFQATT, CDR2 SNEGSKA (reference sequence). This CDR3 has 16 amino acids. J lost 8 bases, V lost 1 base, and 14 bases had no gene match. The CDR3 nucleotides are TGCAGTGCTAGAGCCGTCCGGACTAGGGATAACTATGAGCAGTTCTTC. Its translation: CSARAVRTRDNYEQFF.

This clonotype was counted at least ten times. V usage is TRBV27 and J usage is TRBJ2-5, with TRBD1 as a possible D gene (6 bases). This CDR3 region has 15 residues. The V end lost 6 bases, the J end lost 6 bases, and 20 bases lay between the germline ends. Germline CDR1 reads MNHEY; CDR2 reads SMNVEV (reference sequence). CDR3 bases: TGTGCCAGCAGCCCTCGTATAGGGGACATAAAGACCCAGTACTTC. As protein: CASSPRIGDIKTQYF.

This clonotype was observed a few times. The chain couples TRBV29-1 to TRBJ2-7; perhaps TRBD1 as D (6 bases). This CDR3 is built from 11 residues. V dropped 4 bases and J dropped 7 bases, with 11 bases sitting between them. Per the germline V gene, CDR1 is SQVTM and CDR2 is ANQGSEA. The CDR3 DNA reads TGCAGCGTTGTGGACAGCACGGAGCAGTACTTC. Translation: CSVVDSTEQYF.

This clonotype was seen ten or more times. CDR3 sequence: CAISEGGENTEAFF. The DNA for the CDR3 is TGTGCCATCAGTGAGGGGGGAGAGAACACTGAAGCTTTCTTT. The chain carries TRBV10-3 and TRBJ1-1; D is possibly TRBD1 (5 bases). Germline CDR1 ENHRY, CDR2 SYGVKD. With 2 bases removed from V and 1 base from J, the gap between germline ends came to 8 bases. This CDR3 contains 14 residues.

This clonotype came up many times. The gene calls are TRBV12-3 or TRBV12-4 and TRBJ2-3; 8 nucleotides match TRBD2. There are 14 residues in the CDR3. V shed 5 bases, J shed 3 bases, and the junction held 4 bases outside the gene matches. The CDR3 nucleotides read TGTGCCAGCAGTGCCCGGGGGGGGACAGATACGCAGTATTTT. Translating it yields CASSARGGTDTQYF.

This clonotype was counted between two and nine times. This CDR3 reads CASSDGIQRANTEAFF. The DNA for the CDR3 is TGTGCCAGTAGCGACGGGATACAGAGGGCGAACACTGAAGCTTTCTTT. The rearrangement uses TRBV19 and TRBJ1-1; the D is unclear. CDR3 size: 16 residues. Germline V gene sequence: CDR1 LNHDA, CDR2 SQIVND (reference sequence). V lost 6 bases, J lost 1 base, and 18 bases lay in between. The entire variable domain, with the rest obtained from reference TRBV19 and TRBJ1-1, is as follows: DGGITQSPKYLFRKEGQNVTLSCEQNLNHDAMYWYRQDPGQGLRLIYYSQIVNDFQKGDIAEGYSVSREKKESFPLTVTSAQKNPTAFYLCASSDGIQRANTEAFFGQGTRLTVV.

Many counts were recorded for this clonotype. The chain combines TRBV20-1 with TRBJ1-1; 11 nucleotides agree with TRBD1. Germline lookup yields CDR1 DFQATT and CDR2 SNEGSKA (reference sequence). Trimming removed 5 bases from V and 4 bases from J; junction bases left unmatched: 3. This CDR3 contains 13 residues. This CDR3 is CSALGQGVTEAFF. The CDR3 DNA is TGCAGTGCTTTGGGACAGGGGGTCACTGAAGCTTTCTTT.

J is TRBJ2-6 and V is TRBV11-2; D is perhaps TRBD1 or TRBD2 (6 bases each). Germline V gene lookup returns CDR1 SGHAT and CDR2 FQNNGV. The CDR3 spans 16 residues. V gave up 5 bases and J gave up 2 bases, with 13 bases separating them. CDR3 loop: CASSLGGRAGANVLTF. CDR3 coding DNA: TGTGCCAGCAGCCTTGGGGGGCGGGCTGGGGCCAACGTCCTGACTTTC.

This clonotype was detected many times. The chain links TRBV18 to TRBJ1-5; TRBD1 agrees at 9 bases. This CDR3 has 19 residues. CDR1 is KGHSH and CDR2 is LQKENI in the germline V gene. The ends lost 4 bases at V and 3 bases at J; junction bases unmatched: 16. The CDR3 region has the DNA TGTGCCAGCTCACGGAGACAGGGGGTATCGTTTGGGATCAATCAGCCCCAGCATTTT. Translating it yields CASSRRQGVSFGINQPQHF.

The V gene is TRBV4-2, the J gene TRBJ2-2; D unclear. Germline V gene lookup returns CDR1 LGHNA and CDR2 YNFKEQ. This CDR3 has 16 amino acids. Trimming cost V 1 base and J 0 bases, with 9 bases left between them. The CDR3 loop reads CASSQGATANTGELFF. The CDR3 DNA reads as TGTGCCAGCAGCCAAGGGGCTACGGCGAACACCGGGGAGCTGTTTTTT.